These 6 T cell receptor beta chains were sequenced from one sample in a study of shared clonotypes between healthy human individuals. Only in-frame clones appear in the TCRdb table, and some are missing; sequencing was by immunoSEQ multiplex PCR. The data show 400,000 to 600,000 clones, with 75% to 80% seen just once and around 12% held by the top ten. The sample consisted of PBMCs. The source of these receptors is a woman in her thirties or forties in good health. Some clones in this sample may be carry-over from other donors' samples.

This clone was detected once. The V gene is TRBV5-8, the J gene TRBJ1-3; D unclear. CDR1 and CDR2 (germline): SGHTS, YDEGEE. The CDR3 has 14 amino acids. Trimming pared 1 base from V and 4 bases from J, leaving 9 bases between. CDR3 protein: CASSLRATGNTIYF. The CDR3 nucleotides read TGTGCCAGCAGCTTGCGGGCAACGGGAAACACCATATATTTT.

CDR3 sequence (DNA): TGTGCCAGCAGCTTAATGGCACTTGAAGCTTTCTTT. This sequence encodes CASSLMALEAFF. This chain connects TRBV7-9 to TRBJ1-1; no clear D gene. The germline CDR1 and CDR2 sequences are SEHNR and FQNEAQ (reference sequence). The CDR3 sequence is 12 residues long. V lost 2 bases, J lost 7 bases, and 8 bases lay in between.

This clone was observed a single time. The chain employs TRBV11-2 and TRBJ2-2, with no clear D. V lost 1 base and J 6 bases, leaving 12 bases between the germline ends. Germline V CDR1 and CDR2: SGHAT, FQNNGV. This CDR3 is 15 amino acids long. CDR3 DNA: TGTGCCAGCAGCTTAGCTTCTAGGATCTCCGGGGAGCTGTTTTTT. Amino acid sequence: CASSLASRISGELFF.

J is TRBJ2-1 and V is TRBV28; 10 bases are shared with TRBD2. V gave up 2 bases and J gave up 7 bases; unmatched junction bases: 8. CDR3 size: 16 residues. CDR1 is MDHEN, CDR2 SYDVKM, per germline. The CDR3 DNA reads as TGTGCCAGCAGTTTAATGGGGCTAGCGGGAGTGAATGAGCAGTTCTTC. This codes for CASSLMGLAGVNEQFF.

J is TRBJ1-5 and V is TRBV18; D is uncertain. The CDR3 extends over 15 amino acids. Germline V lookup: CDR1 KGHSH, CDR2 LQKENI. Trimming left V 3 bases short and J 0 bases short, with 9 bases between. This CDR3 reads CASSPAVNSNQPQHF. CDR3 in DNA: TGTGCCAGCTCACCGGCAGTTAATAGCAATCAGCCCCAGCATTTT.

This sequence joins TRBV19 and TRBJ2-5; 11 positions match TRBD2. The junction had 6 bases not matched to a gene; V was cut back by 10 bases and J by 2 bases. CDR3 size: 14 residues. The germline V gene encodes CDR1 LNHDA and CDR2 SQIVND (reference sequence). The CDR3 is CATVAGGRQETQYF. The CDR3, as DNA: TGTGCCACGGTAGCGGGAGGGCGGCAAGAGACCCAGTACTTC. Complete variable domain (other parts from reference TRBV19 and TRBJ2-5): DGGITQSPKYLFRKEGQNVTLSCEQNLNHDAMYWYRQDPGQGLRLIYYSQIVNDFQKGDIAEGYSVSREKKESFPLTVTSAQKNPTAFYLCATVAGGRQETQYFGPGTRLLVL.